Below are 23 T cell receptor beta chains sequenced from a single sample in a study of blood T cell repertoires in COVID-19. The data were produced by immunoSEQ multiplex PCR, yet TCRdb's version contains in-frame clones alone and is incomplete. The sample has around 180,000 clones; 86% are singletons. Sequencing was performed on PBMCs or T cells enriched from blood (not recorded which). The receptors come from a woman under 40 who had recovered from COVID-19.

Concerning this clone itself: This sample includes further DNA sequences coding for the same CDR3. The chain uses TRBV4-1 and TRBJ2-1; 12 positions agree with TRBD2. Germline V gene data show CDR1 as MGHRA and CDR2 as YSYEKL. V shed 0 bases and J 4 bases; nucleotides not matched to a gene: 1. The CDR3 length is 16 residues. CDR3 nucleotides: TGCGCCAGCAGCCAAGATGGGACTAGCGGGTACAATGAGCAGTTCTTC. This codes for CASSQDGTSGYNEQFF.

Details on this clone: Other DNA variants within this sample encode the same CDR3. The genes are TRBV6-5 and TRBJ2-1; D is uncertain. CDR3 length: 14 residues. Per germline, CDR1 MNHEY and CDR2 SVGAGI. V was shortened by 6 bases and J by 0 bases, with 9 bases between the two germline ends. DNA of the CDR3: TGTGCCAGCAGGCCCCCGAGCTCCTACAATGAGCAGTTCTTC. This codes for CASRPPSSYNEQFF.

This clone has only one observation. The gene calls are TRBV28 and TRBJ1-1; D unclear. This CDR3 contains 16 residues. Per the germline V gene, CDR1 is MDHEN and CDR2 is SYDVKM. V lost 5 bases and J 1 base, leaving 17 bases between the germline ends. The chain's CDR3 is CASSPASVSGNTEAFF. The DNA of the CDR3 is TGTGCCAGCAGTCCCGCATCGGTGTCAGGGAACACTGAAGCTTTCTTT.

The J gene is TRBJ2-7, the V gene TRBV11-1; D not certain. The CDR3 is 12 residues long. With 1 base removed from V and 3 bases from J, the gap between germline ends came to 4 bases. Germline CDR1 reads SGHAT; CDR2 reads FQDESV (reference sequence). CDR3 region: CASSLGDYEQYF. The CDR3 DNA reads TGTGCCAGCAGCTTAGGAGACTACGAGCAGTACTTC. Supplemented by reference TRBV11-1 and TRBJ2-7, the full variable domain reads EAEVAQSPRYKITEKSQAVAFWCDPISGHATLYWYRQILGQGPELLVQFQDESVVDDSQLPKDRFSAERLKGVDSTLKIQPAELGDSAMYLCASSLGDYEQYFGPGTRLTVT.

The chain recombines TRBV28 with TRBJ2-1; 7 positions agree with TRBD2. The CDR3 spans 14 residues. Germline values: CDR1 MDHEN, CDR2 SYDVKM. The J segment lost 5 bases and the V segment lost 1 base, leaving 2 bases of the junction unmatched. This CDR3 reads CASSLSSGNNEQFF. CDR3 DNA sequence: TGTGCCAGCAGTTTATCTAGCGGAAACAATGAGCAGTTCTTC. The full variable domain, in which reference TRBV28 and TRBJ2-1 provide the parts outside the CDR3, is DVKVTQSSRYLVKRTGEKVFLECVQDMDHENMFWYRQDPGLGLRLIYFSYDVKMKEKGDIPEGYSVSREKKERFSLILESASTNQTSMYLCASSLSSGNNEQFFGPGTRLTVL.

V gene TRBV7-6 combines with J gene TRBJ2-7; weak D call: TRBD1 (5 bases). Germline lookup yields CDR1 SGHVS and CDR2 FNYEAQ. CDR3 length equals 15 residues. Trimming left V 4 bases short and J 3 bases short, with 16 bases between. This chain's CDR3 is CASSSTGAGLYEQYF. DNA of the CDR3: TGTGCCAGCAGCTCCACTGGGGCAGGGCTCTACGAGCAGTACTTC. The full variable domain, with the rest looked up from reference TRBV7-6 and TRBJ2-7, is GAGVSQSPRYKVTKRGQDVALRCDPISGHVSLYWYRQALGQGPEFLTYFNYEAQQDKSGLPNDRFSAERPEGSISTLTIQRTEQRDSAMYRCASSSTGAGLYEQYFGPGTRLTVT.

The chain links TRBV29-1 to TRBJ1-3, with TRBD1 as a possible D gene (5 bases). The CDR3 has 14 amino acids. Germline values: CDR1 SQVTM, CDR2 ANQGSEA. The V end lost 4 bases, the J end lost 0 bases, and 10 bases lay between the germline ends. In DNA, the CDR3 is TGCAGCGTTGTAGGGGCCTTCTCTGGAAACACCATATATTTT. Amino acids: CSVVGAFSGNTIYF.

CDR3 region: CASRADAYNEQFF. CDR3 in DNA: TGTGCCAGCAGGGCAGATGCCTACAATGAGCAGTTCTTC. V is TRBV6-5 and J is TRBJ2-1; D is unclear. Germline lookup yields CDR1 MNHEY and CDR2 SVGAGI. Deletions cut 6 bases from V and 2 bases from J, with 8 bases between. This CDR3 is 13 amino acids long.

The V gene is TRBV30, the J gene TRBJ1-1, with D perhaps TRBD1 (5 bases). The CDR3 has 12 residues. Trimming shortened V by 4 bases and J by 10 bases, and 16 bases separated the two germline ends. CDR1 is GTSNPN, CDR2 SVGIG, per germline (reference sequence). The CDR3 protein is CAWNPRGIGAFF. The CDR3 DNA reads TGTGCCTGGAACCCTAGGGGAATTGGAGCTTTCTTT.

The chain joins TRBV30 to TRBJ2-2; TRBD2 is a possible D gene (7 bases). The germline CDR1 and CDR2 sequences are GTSNPN and SVGIG (reference sequence). V was cut by 3 bases and J by 3 bases, with 14 bases left in between. The CDR3 totals 15 residues. CDR3 loop: CAWRGGRDDTGELFF. CDR3 nucleotides: TGTGCCTGGAGAGGGGGGAGGGACGACACCGGGGAGCTGTTTTTT.

In this sample, this clone turned up a few times. The rearrangement links TRBV7-3 to TRBJ2-1; TRBD1 matches 10 bases. The V gene end was trimmed by 3 bases and the J gene end by 8 bases; junction bases not matched to a gene: 10. In germline, CDR1 is SGHTA, CDR2 FQGTGA. The CDR3 has 16 amino acids. The CDR3 nucleotides are TGTGCCAGCAGCTTGGCCGGGACAGGGGCCACCCATGAGCAGTTCTTC. Translation gives CASSLAGTGATHEQFF.

The genes are TRBV2 and TRBJ1-6; TRBD1 agrees at 7 bases. The CDR3 covers 15 residues. J was trimmed by 11 bases and V by 4 bases; bases with no gene match: 11. Per the germline V gene, CDR1 is SNHLY and CDR2 is FYNNEI. The CDR3 spells CASSARQGRSPPLHF. Written as DNA, the CDR3 is TGTGCCAGCAGTGCAAGACAGGGCCGGTCTCCACCCCTCCACTTT.

The CDR3 DNA reads TGTGCCAGCAGCGTCGGTAGCGGGAGCACAGATACGCAGTATTTT. Its translation is CASSVGSGSTDTQYF. This chain connects TRBV9 to TRBJ2-3; 7 positions agree with TRBD2. This CDR3 comprises 15 residues. V dropped 2 bases and J dropped 0; count of bases not matched to a gene: 3. Per the germline V gene, CDR1 is SGDLS and CDR2 is YYNGEE.

This chain connects TRBV6-2 or TRBV6-3 to TRBJ2-7, with TRBD1 matching over 7 bases. The ends lost 5 bases at V and 6 bases at J; junction bases unmatched: 10. Germline V gene data show CDR1 as MNHEY and CDR2 as SVGEGT. The CDR3 is 14 residues long. The CDR3 coding sequence is TGTGCCAGCAGTCCCCGACAGGGACCTGGCGAGCAGTACTTC. Translated: CASSPRQGPGEQYF.

This clone was counted a single time. The V and J genes are TRBV6-5 and TRBJ2-1; 7 nucleotides align to TRBD2. The V and J ends lost 6 bases and 10 bases, in that order; junction bases with no gene match: 9. CDR1 and CDR2 (germline): MNHEY, SVGAGI. This CDR3 has 13 amino acids. DNA of the CDR3: TGTGCCAGCAGACCGGGACTACTAGACGAGCAGTTCTTC. Encoded protein: CASRPGLLDEQFF.

This clone was observed once. The V and J genes are TRBV7-6 and TRBJ1-1; 7 bases map to TRBD1. This CDR3 contains 15 residues. Germline lookup yields CDR1 SGHVS and CDR2 FNYEAQ. J was trimmed by 1 base and V by 2 bases; bases with no gene match: 4. CDR3 residues: CASSLLRTGNTEAFF. CDR3 DNA sequence: TGTGCCAGCAGCTTACTCCGGACAGGGAACACTGAAGCTTTCTTT.

V is TRBV28 and J is TRBJ2-7, with D possibly TRBD1 on 6 matching bases. Germline V CDR1 and CDR2: MDHEN, SYDVKM. V lost 6 bases to trimming and J lost 6 bases, with 18 bases between them. CDR3 size: 14 residues. The CDR3 DNA reads TGTGCCAGCAGCTCCCCCACAGGGCGAGGCGAGCAGTACTTC. As protein: CASSSPTGRGEQYF.

This chain uses TRBV28 with TRBJ2-1, with TRBD1 matching 7 bases. The CDR3 runs to 15 residues. Germline CDR1 is MDHEN and CDR2 is SYDVKM. V gave up 8 bases and J gave up 3 bases; unmatched junction bases: 10. CDR3 coding DNA: TGTGCCAGCGGGCCGGGTGGACAGGACTACAATGAGCAGTTCTTC. It is translated as CASGPGGQDYNEQFF.

This sequence joins TRBV4-1 and TRBJ2-1, with D possibly being TRBD1 (6 bases). Germline loops: CDR1 MGHRA, CDR2 YSYEKL. The V end was cut by 1 base, the J end by 3 bases, with 10 bases between. This CDR3 is 15 amino acids long. For the CDR3, the DNA is TGCGCCAGCAGCCAAGGGGCAGGGGACTACAATGAGCAGTTCTTC. Its protein product is CASSQGAGDYNEQFF.

This clone was detected a few times. The chain has TRBV5-1 and TRBJ1-3; D is perhaps TRBD1 (6 bases). The V end was cut by 4 bases, the J end by 2 bases, with 10 bases between. Germline V CDR1 and CDR2: SGHRS, YFSETQ. The CDR3 consists of 14 residues. The CDR3 nucleotides are TGCGCCAGCAGCGTTACAGGGCCTGGAAACACCATATATTTT. Translating it yields CASSVTGPGNTIYF. The full variable domain, with the rest looked up from reference TRBV5-1 and TRBJ1-3, is KAGVTQTPRYLIKTRGQQVTLSCSPISGHRSVSWYQQTPGQGLQFLFEYFSETQRNKGNFPGRFSGRQFSNSRSEMNVSTLELGDSALYLCASSVTGPGNTIYFGEGSWLTVV.

This chain joins TRBV28 and TRBJ1-1; D uncertain. Germline CDR1 and CDR2: MDHEN and SYDVKM. This CDR3 comprises 18 residues. Between the trimmed V and J ends, which lost 3 bases and 0 bases, there was a span of 20 bases. The CDR3 nucleotides read TGTGCCAGCAGTTTGATTGAAGAGACTGCGGTCGTGAACACTGAAGCTTTCTTT. It translates to CASSLIEETAVVNTEAFF.

This chain joins TRBV27 and TRBJ1-2; tentative D call: TRBD1 (5 bases). CDR1 is MNHEY, CDR2 SMNVEV, per germline (reference sequence). This CDR3 is built from 14 residues. V dropped 6 bases and J dropped 2 bases, with 13 bases sitting between them. The CDR3 bases are TGTGCCAGCAGCGGGAGAGGGGCCAACTATGGCTACACCTTC. Its protein product is CASSGRGANYGYTF.

This chain connects TRBV27 to TRBJ1-3; D uncertain. The ends were cut back, 0 bases at V and 0 bases at J, with 9 bases in the middle. Germline V CDR1 and CDR2: MNHEY, SMNVEV (reference sequence). This CDR3 is built from 16 residues. The CDR3 DNA reads as TGTGCCAGCAGTTTATCGCCGGGAACCTCTGGAAACACCATATATTTT. It specifies CASSLSPGTSGNTIYF.